These T cell receptor beta chains were read from a single sample in a study of blood T cell repertoires in COVID-19. Measured with immunoSEQ multiplex PCR; TCRdb has only the in-frame clones, and not every one. Of about 400,000 clones listed, just under 90% are singletons. Sequencing was performed on PBMCs or T cells enriched from blood (not recorded which). The receptors come from a young woman who had recovered from COVID-19. Both conserved end residues are part of each CDR3. The D gene is left open where the match is weak. Clone size is not always given. Where it is, it says once, few, many or a class for expanded clones.

clone_size: .; j_call: TRBJ2-7; d_call: .; v_call: TRBV29-1; cdr3_aa: CSKNTGSHEQYF; cdr3_nt: TGCAGCAAAAATACAGGGTCCCACGAGCAGTACTTC
clone_size: .; j_call: TRBJ2-5; d_call: .; v_call: TRBV5-8; cdr3_aa: CASSFPPVETQYF; cdr3_nt: TGTGCCAGCAGCTTCCCGCCGGTAGAGACCCAGTACTTC
clone_size: .; j_call: TRBJ2-7; d_call: .; v_call: TRBV27; cdr3_aa: CASSDNEGTYEQYF; cdr3_nt: TGTGCCAGCAGTGACAACGAGGGTACCTACGAGCAGTACTTC
clone_size: .; j_call: TRBJ1-2; d_call: .; v_call: TRBV27; cdr3_aa: CASSQGSGYTF; cdr3_nt: TGTGCCAGCAGTCAGGGATCTGGCTACACCTTC
clone_size: .; j_call: TRBJ2-7; d_call: TRBD1; v_call: TRBV9; cdr3_aa: CASSPRQGGREQYF; cdr3_nt: TGTGCCAGCAGCCCCCGACAGGGGGGAAGGGAGCAGTACTTC
clone_size: once; j_call: TRBJ1-1; d_call: TRBD1; v_call: TRBV10-3; cdr3_aa: CAISLTGTANTEAFF; cdr3_nt: TGTGCCATCAGTTTGACCGGGACAGCTAACACTGAAGCTTTCTTT
clone_size: .; j_call: TRBJ2-7; d_call: TRBD1; v_call: TRBV24-1; cdr3_aa: CATSDRGQGDEQYF; cdr3_nt: TGTGCCACCAGTGATCGCGGACAGGGGGACGAGCAGTACTTC
clone_size: .; j_call: TRBJ1-4; d_call: .; v_call: TRBV5-1; cdr3_aa: CASSPGVATNEKLFF; cdr3_nt: TGCGCCAGCAGCCCCGGGGTGGCAACTAATGAAAAACTGTTTTTT
clone_size: .; j_call: TRBJ1-2; d_call: .; v_call: TRBV15; cdr3_aa: CATSRGGGHYGYTF; cdr3_nt: TGTGCCACCAGCAGAGGGGGCGGTCACTATGGCTACACCTTC
clone_size: .; j_call: TRBJ1-5; d_call: TRBD1; v_call: TRBV12-5; cdr3_aa: CASGLSLQGAPNQPQHF; cdr3_nt: TGTGCTAGTGGTTTGAGCCTACAGGGGGCTCCCAATCAGCCCCAGCATTTT
clone_size: .; j_call: TRBJ1-1; d_call: TRBD1; v_call: TRBV30; cdr3_aa: CAWSAQRQGNTEAFF; cdr3_nt: TGTGCCTGGAGTGCACAAAGACAGGGGAACACTGAAGCTTTCTTT
clone_size: .; j_call: TRBJ2-7; d_call: .; v_call: TRBV5-1; cdr3_aa: CASSLGTGSSYEQYF; cdr3_nt: TGCGCCAGCAGCTTGGGTACAGGCAGCTCCTACGAGCAGTACTTC
clone_size: .; j_call: TRBJ1-2; d_call: .; v_call: TRBV12-3/TRBV12-4; cdr3_aa: CASSVDRYGYTF; cdr3_nt: TGTGCCAGCAGTGTAGACAGATATGGCTACACCTTC
clone_size: .; j_call: TRBJ1-4; d_call: .; v_call: TRBV18; cdr3_aa: CASSPIQGSEKLFF; cdr3_nt: TGTGCCAGCTCACCAATCCAGGGGTCTGAAAAACTGTTTTTT
clone_size: .; j_call: TRBJ1-1; d_call: .; v_call: TRBV7-2; cdr3_aa: CASSLVSGFTEAFF; cdr3_nt: TGTGCCAGCAGCTTAGTTTCGGGGTTCACTGAAGCTTTCTTT
clone_size: once; j_call: TRBJ2-3; d_call: TRBD2; v_call: TRBV19; cdr3_aa: CASSMAGTSGRDFFSTDTQYF; cdr3_nt: TGTGCCAGTAGTATGGCCGGGACTAGCGGGAGGGACTTCTTCAGCACAGATACGCAGTATTTT
clone_size: .; j_call: TRBJ1-5; d_call: .; v_call: TRBV5-6; cdr3_aa: CASSLLNRNQPQHF; cdr3_nt: TGTGCCAGCAGCTTACTTAATCGCAATCAGCCCCAGCATTTT
clone_size: once; j_call: TRBJ2-7; d_call: TRBD1; v_call: TRBV7-9; cdr3_aa: CASSLNRGSEQYF; cdr3_nt: TGTGCCAGCAGCTTAAACAGGGGTTCCGAGCAGTACTTC
clone_size: .; j_call: TRBJ2-2; d_call: .; v_call: TRBV10-3; cdr3_aa: CAIRGSSDNTGELFF; cdr3_nt: TGTGCCATCAGGGGCTCTAGCGATAACACCGGGGAGCTGTTTTTT
clone_size: .; j_call: TRBJ2-7; d_call: .; v_call: TRBV13; cdr3_aa: CASSLGDRSYEQYF; cdr3_nt: TGTGCCAGCAGCTTAGGGGACAGATCCTACGAGCAGTACTTC
clone_size: .; j_call: TRBJ2-7; d_call: .; v_call: TRBV6-4; cdr3_aa: CASSEGGAGYEQYF; cdr3_nt: TGTGCCAGCAGTGAAGGGGGGGCGGGCTACGAGCAGTACTTC
clone_size: few; j_call: TRBJ1-5; d_call: .; v_call: TRBV6-2/TRBV6-3; cdr3_aa: CASSYGGAFGQPQHF; cdr3_nt: TGTGCCAGCAGTTACGGCGGGGCTTTTGGGCAGCCCCAGCATTTT
clone_size: .; j_call: TRBJ1-1; d_call: .; v_call: TRBV30; cdr3_aa: CAWVVGLRSTEAFF; cdr3_nt: TGTGCCTGGGTAGTCGGACTCAGGAGCACTGAAGCTTTCTTT
clone_size: .; j_call: TRBJ2-7; d_call: TRBD1; v_call: TRBV7-3; cdr3_aa: CASSQWGTDSSYEQYF; cdr3_nt: TGTGCCAGCAGCCAATGGGGGACAGATAGCTCCTACGAGCAGTACTTC
clone_size: .; j_call: TRBJ2-3; d_call: TRBD2; v_call: TRBV5-4; cdr3_aa: CASSSLAGRTDTQYF; cdr3_nt: TGTGCCAGCAGCTCCCTAGCGGGTAGGACAGATACGCAGTATTTT
clone_size: .; j_call: TRBJ1-2; d_call: .; v_call: TRBV30; cdr3_aa: CAWRRSGYGYTF; cdr3_nt: TGTGCCTGGCGACGGAGCGGCTATGGCTACACCTTC
clone_size: once; j_call: TRBJ1-2; d_call: TRBD1; v_call: TRBV10-3; cdr3_aa: CAISGTVGGQGAPLASGLDGYTF; cdr3_nt: TGTGCCATCAGTGGTACCGTAGGGGGACAGGGTGCCCCGCTTGCTTCTGGACTCGATGGCTACACCTTC
clone_size: .; j_call: TRBJ1-4; d_call: TRBD1; v_call: TRBV27; cdr3_aa: CASSPYRGANEKLFF; cdr3_nt: TGTGCCAGCAGTCCCTACAGGGGGGCTAATGAAAAACTGTTTTTT
clone_size: .; j_call: TRBJ1-1; d_call: TRBD1; v_call: TRBV6-1; cdr3_aa: CASSTSWTGGTEAFF; cdr3_nt: TGTGCCAGCAGCACATCGTGGACAGGGGGCACTGAAGCTTTCTTT
clone_size: .; j_call: TRBJ2-3; d_call: .; v_call: TRBV4-1; cdr3_aa: CASRERESSSTSTDTQYF; cdr3_nt: TGCGCCAGCAGAGAACGGGAGTCCTCTTCGACTAGCACAGATACGCAGTATTTT